What follows describes a single T cell receptor beta chain. The data stem from a study of shared clonotypes between healthy human individuals. TCRdb's copy holds only in-frame clones and misses some; the assay was immunoSEQ multiplex PCR. The profile shows more than 900,000 clones, about four fifths of them singletons. Germline assignment: CDR1 ENHRY and CDR2 SYGVKD. The V gene lost 2 bases and the J gene lost 1 base, with 14 bases spanning the gap. The CDR3 is 16 amino acids. The sequence came from a man between 18 and 29 years old in good health. Some clones in this sample may be carry-over from other donors' samples. The chain has TRBV10-3 and TRBJ1-1; D unclear. Material: memory CD4+ T cells from PBMCs. Subset denoted: CD45RA-negative fraction. The CDR3 here is CAISEGTVFGNTEAFF. The DNA of the CDR3 is TGTGCCATCAGTGAGGGAACTGTCTTTGGGAACACTGAAGCTTTCTTT.